This is a list of T cell receptor beta chains from one sample in a study of CD8+CD57+ T cells in acquired aplastic anemia. TCRdb called the reads again in MiXCR, with one record for every CDR3 protein. The data show approximately 170,000 distinct CDR3 sequences, 50% to 55% seen once. The sequencing sample was made of sorted CD4+, CD8+, or CD8+CD57+ T cells (not recorded which) from PBMCs. The receptors were sampled from a human donor in good health, serving as a control. The CDR3 runs from the conserved cysteine through the conserved F or W. D genes are given only for firm matches. Part of the rows lack a size; the others show once, few, many or a class for expanded clones.

TRBV19	14	-	-	TRBJ1-2	CASSTPGQNYGYTF	TGTGCCAGTAGTACTCCAGGACAGAACTATGGCTACACCTTC
TRBV4-3	15	-	many	TRBJ1-2	CASSQDRILGYGYTF	TGCGCCAGCAGCCAAGATAGGATCCTAGGCTATGGCTACACCTTC
TRBV7-6	20	-	many	TRBJ1-5	CASSLTPVFWDTNENQPQHF	TGTGCCAGCAGCTTAACCCCGGTATTTTGGGACACTAACGAGAATCAGCCCCAGCATTTT
TRBV19	15	-	-	TRBJ1-2	CASSILEQGYYGHTF	TGTGCCAGTAGTATTCTCGAACAGGGTTACTATGGCCACACCTTC
TRBV5-6	14	-	once	TRBJ1-5	CASSLWVSNQPQHF	TGTGCCAGCAGCTTGTGGGTGAGCAATCAGCCCCAGCATTTT
TRBV7-9	15	TRBD2	few	TRBJ2-7	CASSRITSGSYEQYF	TGTGCCAGCAGCCGAATCACTAGCGGATCCTACGAGCAGTACTTC
TRBV10-1	14	-	-	TRBJ1-2	CASCSEPVNYGYTF	TGCGCCAGCTGCTCCGAGCCAGTTAACTATGGCTACACCTTC
TRBV19	13	TRBD2	-	TRBJ2-3	CASTSVSTDTQYF	TGTGCCAGCACTAGCGTGAGCACAGATACGCAGTATTTT
TRBV12-3/TRBV12-4	14	-	-	TRBJ2-1	CASTSGSPYNEQFF	TGTGCCAGCACCTCGGGCAGCCCCTACAATGAGCAGTTCTTC
TRBV2	13	TRBD2	-	TRBJ2-7	CACQREGTYEQYF	TGTGCCTGCCAGCGGGAGGGAACCTACGAGCAGTACTTC
TRBV10-3	14	TRBD1	-	TRBJ2-1	CALSAGTAYNEQFF	TGTGCCCTATCTGCCGGGACAGCCTACAATGAGCAGTTCTTC
TRBV29-1	12	-	-	TRBJ1-2	CSVEGRESGYTF	TGCAGCGTCGAGGGAAGGGAGAGTGGCTACACCTTC
TRBV24-1	17	-	-	TRBJ1-5	CATSDSPTGDSNQPQHF	TGTGCCACCAGTGATTCCCCGACCGGGGATAGCAATCAGCCCCAGCATTTT
TRBV6-2/TRBV6-3	14	-	many	TRBJ1-5	CASSVSGFNQPQHF	TGTGCCAGCAGTGTATCAGGGTTCAATCAGCCCCAGCATTTT
TRBV12-3/TRBV12-4	14	TRBD1	many	TRBJ2-7	CASSPGTVHYEQYF	TGTGCCAGCAGCCCCGGGACAGTACACTACGAGCAGTACTTC
TRBV7-2	13	TRBD1	-	TRBJ2-1	CASSSQGANEQFF	TGTGCCAGCAGCTCCCAGGGGGCCAATGAGCAGTTCTTC
TRBV24-1	17	TRBD2	-	TRBJ2-1	CATSDPFASGPYNEQFF	TGTGCCACCAGTGATCCTTTTGCTAGCGGACCCTACAATGAGCAGTTCTTC
TRBV19	11	-	-	TRBJ1-1	CASSLGREAFF	TGTGCCAGTAGCTTAGGCAGAGAAGCTTTCTTT
TRBV19	13	TRBD1	-	TRBJ2-7	CASSPGQGREQYF	TGTGCCAGTAGTCCGGGACAGGGGAGGGAGCAGTACTTC
TRBV7-6	15	-	-	TRBJ2-5	CASRLIPRGTETQYF	TGTGCCAGCAGACTAATCCCCAGGGGCACGGAGACCCAGTACTTC
TRBV20-1	16	-	many	TRBJ1-1	CSARPPGSGGNTEAFF	TGCAGTGCTAGACCACCTGGGTCGGGTGGGAACACTGAAGCTTTCTTT
TRBV29-1	15	-	-	TRBJ2-7	CSARPGLQGTSEQYF	TGCAGCGCTCGACCGGGACTCCAAGGAACATCCGAGCAGTACTTC
TRBV4-1	16	TRBD2	many	TRBJ2-1	CASSQERGGGYNEQFF	TGCGCCAGCAGCCAAGAGAGGGGCGGGGGATACAATGAGCAGTTCTTC
TRBV6-1	15	-	-	TRBJ1-4	CASSYSRGKDEKLSF	TGTGCCAGCAGTTACTCTCGGGGAAAGGATGAAAAACTGTCTTTT
TRBV2	13	-	medium-sized	TRBJ2-1	CASSRDIDNEQFF	TGTGCCAGCAGTCGGGACATAGACAATGAGCAGTTCTTC
TRBV11-3	9	-	-	TRBJ2-6	CASSLNLTF	TGTGCCAGCAGCCTGAATCTGACTTTC
TRBV9	14	-	many	TRBJ2-3	CASSASPRADTQYF	TGTGCCAGCAGCGCATCACCTCGGGCAGATACGCAGTATTTT
TRBV10-3	14	TRBD2	many	TRBJ2-3	CAISESGTADTQYF	TGTGCCATCAGTGAGAGCGGGACCGCGGATACGCAGTATTTT
TRBV5-1	14	TRBD1	many	TRBJ1-1	CASRVGQMNTEAFF	TGCGCCAGCAGGGTGGGACAGATGAACACTGAAGCTTTCTTT
TRBV19	14	TRBD1	-	TRBJ1-2	CASNGQGAFYGYTF	TGTGCCAGTAACGGACAGGGGGCCTTCTATGGCTACACCTTC
TRBV18	18	-	-	TRBJ1-1	CASSPPAGTTLKNTEAFF	TGTGCCAGCTCACCACCAGCCGGGACGACGTTGAAGAACACTGAAGCTTTCTTT
TRBV6-5	14	-	many	TRBJ1-6	CASSRQMNNSPLHF	TGTGCCAGCAGCCGACAGATGAACAATTCACCCCTCCACTTT
TRBV10-3	15	TRBD1	-	TRBJ2-3	CATSDPGQGADTQYF	TGTGCCACCAGTGATCCGGGACAGGGGGCAGATACGCAGTATTTT
TRBV5-8	18	TRBD2	many	TRBJ2-3	CASSLDRGGRHFTDTQYF	TGTGCCAGCAGCTTGGATCGGGGGGGCCGCCACTTCACAGATACGCAGTATTTT